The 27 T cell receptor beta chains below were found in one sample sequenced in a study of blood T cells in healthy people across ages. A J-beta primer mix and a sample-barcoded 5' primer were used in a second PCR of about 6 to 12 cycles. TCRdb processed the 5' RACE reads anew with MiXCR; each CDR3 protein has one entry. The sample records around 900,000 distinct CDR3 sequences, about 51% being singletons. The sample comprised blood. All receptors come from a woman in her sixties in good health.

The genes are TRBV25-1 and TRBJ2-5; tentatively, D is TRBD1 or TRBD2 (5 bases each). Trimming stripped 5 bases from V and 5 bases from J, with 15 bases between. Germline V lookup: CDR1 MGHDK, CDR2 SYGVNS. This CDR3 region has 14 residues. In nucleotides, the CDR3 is TGTGCCAGCAGTACCGGGGCCGACGTTGAGACCCAGTACTTC. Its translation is CASSTGADVETQYF.

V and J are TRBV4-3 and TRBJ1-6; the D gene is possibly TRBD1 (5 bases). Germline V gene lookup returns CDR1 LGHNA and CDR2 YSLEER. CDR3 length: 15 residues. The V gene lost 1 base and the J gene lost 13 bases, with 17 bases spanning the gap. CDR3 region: CASSQVARGAGPLHF. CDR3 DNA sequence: TGCGCCAGCAGCCAAGTCGCTAGGGGTGCAGGGCCCCTCCACTTT.

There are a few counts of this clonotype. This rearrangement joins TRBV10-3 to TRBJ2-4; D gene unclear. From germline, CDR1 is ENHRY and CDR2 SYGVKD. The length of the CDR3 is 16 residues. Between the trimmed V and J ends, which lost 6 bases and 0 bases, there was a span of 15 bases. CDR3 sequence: CAIRLRADGAKNIQYF. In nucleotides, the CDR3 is TGTGCCATCAGACTCCGTGCCGACGGAGCCAAAAACATTCAGTACTTC.

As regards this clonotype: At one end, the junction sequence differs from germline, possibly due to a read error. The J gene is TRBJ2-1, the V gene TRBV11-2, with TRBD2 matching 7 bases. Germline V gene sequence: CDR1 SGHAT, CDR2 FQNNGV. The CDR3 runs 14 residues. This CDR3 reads CASSPPLAENEKFF. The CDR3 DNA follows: TGTGCCAGCAGCCCTCCGCTAGCGGAAAATGAGAAGTTCTTC.

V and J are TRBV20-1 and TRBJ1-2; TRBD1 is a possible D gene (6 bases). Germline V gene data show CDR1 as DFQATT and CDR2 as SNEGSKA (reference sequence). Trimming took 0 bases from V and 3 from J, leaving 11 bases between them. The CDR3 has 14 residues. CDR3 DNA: TGCAGTGCTAGAGACGGGGGCCGGGACTATGGCTACACCTTC. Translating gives CSARDGGRDYGYTF.

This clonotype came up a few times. The CDR3 nucleotides are TGTGCCAGCAGTGAAGTTGGGGGGTACCCTAATTCACCCCTCCACTTT. Amino acids: CASSEVGGYPNSPLHF. This sequence joins TRBV25-1 and TRBJ1-6; TRBD1 is a possible D gene (5 bases). Looked up from germline, CDR1 is MGHDK and CDR2 is SYGVNS. Deletions cut 2 bases from V and 6 bases from J, with 14 bases between. The CDR3 has 16 residues.

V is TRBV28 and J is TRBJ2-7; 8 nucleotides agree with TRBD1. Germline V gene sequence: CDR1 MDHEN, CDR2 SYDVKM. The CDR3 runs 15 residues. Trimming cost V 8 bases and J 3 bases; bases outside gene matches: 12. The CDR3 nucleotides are TGTGCCAGCGTGACTTCAGGACAGGGCCTCTACGAGCAGTACTTC. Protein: CASVTSGQGLYEQYF.

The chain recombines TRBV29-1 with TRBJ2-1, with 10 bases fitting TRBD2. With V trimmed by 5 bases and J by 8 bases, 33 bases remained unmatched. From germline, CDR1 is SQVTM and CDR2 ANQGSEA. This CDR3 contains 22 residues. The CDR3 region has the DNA TGCAGCGTTTTAAGATCGGGGGACAGAAGTAAAGCGGGAGGGCCTTTTGGTTATGAGCAGTTCTTC. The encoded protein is CSVLRSGDRSKAGGPFGYEQFF.

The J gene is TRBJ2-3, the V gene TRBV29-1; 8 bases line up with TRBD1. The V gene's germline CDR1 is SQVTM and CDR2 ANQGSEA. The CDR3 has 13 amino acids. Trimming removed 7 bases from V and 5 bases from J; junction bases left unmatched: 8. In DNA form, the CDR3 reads TGCAGCGCTCACAGGGGGATAGGAGATACGCAGTATTTT. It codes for CSAHRGIGDTQYF.

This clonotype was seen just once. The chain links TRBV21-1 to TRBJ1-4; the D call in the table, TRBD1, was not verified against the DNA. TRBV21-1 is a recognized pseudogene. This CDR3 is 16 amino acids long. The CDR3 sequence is CASSKLRPGVVEKLFF. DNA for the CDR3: TGTGCCAGCAGCAAACTGAGGCCAGGGGTGGTTGAAAAACTGTTTTTT.

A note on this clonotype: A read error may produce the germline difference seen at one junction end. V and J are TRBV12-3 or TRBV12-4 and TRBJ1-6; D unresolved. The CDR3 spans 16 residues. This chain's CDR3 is CASSPDSSSHNSPLHF. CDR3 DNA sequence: TGTGCCAGCAGTCCCGACTCCAGCTCCCATAATTCACCCCTCCACTTT.

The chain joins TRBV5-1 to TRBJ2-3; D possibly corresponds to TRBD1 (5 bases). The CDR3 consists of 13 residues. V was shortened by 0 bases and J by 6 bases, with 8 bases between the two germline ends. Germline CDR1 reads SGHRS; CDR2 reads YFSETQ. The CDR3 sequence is CASSLVPGDTQYF. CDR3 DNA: TGCGCCAGCAGCTTGGTCCCAGGGGATACGCAGTATTTT.

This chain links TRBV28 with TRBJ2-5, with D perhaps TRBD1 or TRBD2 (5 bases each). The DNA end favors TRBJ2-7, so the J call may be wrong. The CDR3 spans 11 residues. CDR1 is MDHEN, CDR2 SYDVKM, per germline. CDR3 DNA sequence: TGTGCCAGCGGGACGTTCTACGAGCAGTACTTC. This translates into CASGTFYEQYF.

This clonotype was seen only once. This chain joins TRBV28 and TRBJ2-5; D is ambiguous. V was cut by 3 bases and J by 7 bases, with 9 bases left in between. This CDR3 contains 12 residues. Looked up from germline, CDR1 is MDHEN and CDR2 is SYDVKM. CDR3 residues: CASSFNMGTQYF. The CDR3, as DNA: TGTGCCAGCAGTTTTAATATGGGGACCCAGTACTTC.

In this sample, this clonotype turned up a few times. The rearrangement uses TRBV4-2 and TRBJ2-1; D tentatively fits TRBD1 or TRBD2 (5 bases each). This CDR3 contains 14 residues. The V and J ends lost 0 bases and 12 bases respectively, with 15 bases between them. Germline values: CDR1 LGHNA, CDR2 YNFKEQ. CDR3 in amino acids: CASSQDMTTGAQFF. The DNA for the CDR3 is TGTGCCAGCAGCCAAGATATGACTACTGGGGCGCAGTTCTTC.

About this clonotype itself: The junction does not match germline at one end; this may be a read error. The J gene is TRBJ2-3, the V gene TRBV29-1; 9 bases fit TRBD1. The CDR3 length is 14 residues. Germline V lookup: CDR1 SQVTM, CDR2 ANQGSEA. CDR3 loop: CGVAGTGFTDTQYF. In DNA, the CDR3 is TGCGGCGTTGCCGGGACAGGGTTCACAGATACGCAGTATTTT.

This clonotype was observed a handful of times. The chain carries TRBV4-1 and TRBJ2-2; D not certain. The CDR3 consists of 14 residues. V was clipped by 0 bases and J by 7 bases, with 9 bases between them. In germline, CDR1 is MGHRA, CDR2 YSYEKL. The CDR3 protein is CASSQDRGVGELFF. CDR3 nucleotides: TGCGCCAGCAGCCAAGATCGAGGCGTCGGGGAGCTGTTTTTT.

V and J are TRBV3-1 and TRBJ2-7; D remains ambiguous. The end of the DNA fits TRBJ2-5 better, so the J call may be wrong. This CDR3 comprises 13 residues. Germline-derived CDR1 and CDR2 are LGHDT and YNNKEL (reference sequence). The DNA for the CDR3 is TGTGCCAGCCGATACACCCCAGAGGAGACCCAGTACTTC. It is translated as CASRYTPEETQYF.

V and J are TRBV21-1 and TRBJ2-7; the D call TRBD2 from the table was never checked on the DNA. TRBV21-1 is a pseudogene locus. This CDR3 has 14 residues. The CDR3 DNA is TGTGCCAGCGAAGAGGCTAGCGCGACCTACGAGCAGTACTTC. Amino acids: CASEEASATYEQYF.

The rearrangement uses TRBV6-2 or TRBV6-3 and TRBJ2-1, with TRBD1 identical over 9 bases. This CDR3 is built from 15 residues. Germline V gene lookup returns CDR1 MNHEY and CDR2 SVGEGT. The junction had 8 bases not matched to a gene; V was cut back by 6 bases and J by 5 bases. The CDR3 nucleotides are TGTGCCAGCAGCCGGATCGGGACAGGGAACAATGAGCAGTTCTTC. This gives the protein CASSRIGTGNNEQFF.

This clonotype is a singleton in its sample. CDR3 amino acids: CASSTSNSPLHF. CDR3 coding DNA: TGTGCCAGCTCAACCTCTAATTCACCCCTCCACTTT. The rearrangement links TRBV18 to TRBJ1-6; D is ambiguous. Per germline, CDR1 KGHSH and CDR2 LQKENI. Trimming pared 5 bases from V and 6 bases from J, leaving 5 bases between. The CDR3 is 12 residues long. The entire variable domain, with the rest obtained from reference TRBV18 and TRBJ1-6, is as follows: NAGVMQNPRHLVRRRGQEARLRCSPMKGHSHVYWYRQLPEEGLKFMVYLQKENIIDESGMPKERFSAEFPKEGPSILRIQQVVRGDSAAYFCASSTSNSPLHFGNGTRLTVT.

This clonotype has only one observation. The CDR3 region has the DNA TGTGCCATCACCCAGACCGGAGCCTACAATGAGCAGTTCTTC. This translates into CAITQTGAYNEQFF. This sequence joins TRBV2 and TRBJ2-1, with D uncertain. Germline CDR1 and CDR2: SNHLY and FYNNEI. CDR3 length: 14 residues. Trimming removed 10 bases at V and 2 bases at J, with 15 bases between.

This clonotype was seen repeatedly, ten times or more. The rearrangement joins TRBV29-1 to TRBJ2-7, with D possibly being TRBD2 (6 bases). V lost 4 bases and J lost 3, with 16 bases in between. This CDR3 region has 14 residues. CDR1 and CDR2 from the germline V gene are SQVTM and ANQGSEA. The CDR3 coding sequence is TGCAGCGTTGTGCGGGATGGAGGAGTCTACGAGCAGTACTTC. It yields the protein CSVVRDGGVYEQYF.

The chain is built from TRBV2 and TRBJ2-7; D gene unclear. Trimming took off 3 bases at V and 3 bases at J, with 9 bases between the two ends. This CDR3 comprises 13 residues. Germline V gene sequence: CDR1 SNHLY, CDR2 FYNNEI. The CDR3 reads CASSDLAHYEQYF. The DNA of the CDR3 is TGTGCCAGCAGTGACTTAGCTCACTACGAGCAGTACTTC.

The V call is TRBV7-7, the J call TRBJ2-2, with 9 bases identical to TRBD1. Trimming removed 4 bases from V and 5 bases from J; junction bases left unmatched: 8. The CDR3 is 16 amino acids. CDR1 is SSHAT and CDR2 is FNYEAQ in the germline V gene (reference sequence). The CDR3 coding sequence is TGTGCCAGCAGCTCGGGGACAGGGAGAGAGACCGGGGAGCTGTTTTTT. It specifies CASSSGTGRETGELFF.

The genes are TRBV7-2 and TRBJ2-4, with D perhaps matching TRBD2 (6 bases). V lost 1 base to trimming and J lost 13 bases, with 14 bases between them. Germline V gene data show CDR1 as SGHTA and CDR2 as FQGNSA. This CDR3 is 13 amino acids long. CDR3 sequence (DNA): TGTGCCAGCAGCTTAGTGGGAGGAGAGGTGCAGTACTTC. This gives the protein CASSLVGGEVQYF. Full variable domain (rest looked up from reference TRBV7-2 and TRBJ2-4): GAGVSQSPSNKVTEKGKDVELRCDPISGHTALYWYRQSLGQGLEFLIYFQGNSAPDKSGLPSDRFSAERTGGSVSTLTIQRTQQEDSAVYLCASSLVGGEVQYFGAGTRLSVL.

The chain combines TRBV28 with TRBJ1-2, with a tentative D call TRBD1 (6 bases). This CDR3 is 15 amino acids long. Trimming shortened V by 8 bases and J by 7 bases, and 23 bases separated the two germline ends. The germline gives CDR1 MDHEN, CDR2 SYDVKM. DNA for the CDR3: TGTGCCAGCGTTGTTGGAGGGTTGGGGGGCGCTGGCTACACCTTC. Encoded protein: CASVVGGLGGAGYTF.